This TCR beta chain was sequenced for a study of glioma-infiltrating T cells. The CDR3 is 17 residues long. The germline V gene encodes CDR1 SGHAT and CDR2 FQNNGV. V dropped 1 base and J dropped 1 base, with 15 bases sitting between them. The sample holds many counts of this clonotype. Amplification of TCR alpha and beta CDR3 regions from RNA used iRepertoire nested multiplex PCR. TCRdb itself ran the multiplex PCR reads through MiXCR, one entry per CDR3 protein. The sample contains around 190,000 distinct CDR3 sequences, 25% to 35% of which appear only once. This clonotype was obtained from a human donor with low-grade glioma or glioblastoma, undergoing nonglioma brain surgery, or in good health (not recorded which). The sample consisted of glioma tissue, nonneoplastic brain tissue, or PBMCs (not recorded which). The chain is built from TRBV11-2 and TRBJ2-3; D is uncertain. CDR3 residues: CASSLGGWGRGTDTQYF. The CDR3 DNA reads TGTGCCAGCAGCTTAGGTGGATGGGGTCGGGGCACAGATACGCAGTATTTT. The entire variable domain, with the rest obtained from reference TRBV11-2 and TRBJ2-3, is as follows: EAGVAQSPRYKIIEKRQSVAFWCNPISGHATLYWYQQILGQGPKLLIQFQNNGVVDDSQLPKDRFSAERLKGVDSTLKIQPAKLEDSAVYLCASSLGGWGRGTDTQYFGPGTRLTVL.